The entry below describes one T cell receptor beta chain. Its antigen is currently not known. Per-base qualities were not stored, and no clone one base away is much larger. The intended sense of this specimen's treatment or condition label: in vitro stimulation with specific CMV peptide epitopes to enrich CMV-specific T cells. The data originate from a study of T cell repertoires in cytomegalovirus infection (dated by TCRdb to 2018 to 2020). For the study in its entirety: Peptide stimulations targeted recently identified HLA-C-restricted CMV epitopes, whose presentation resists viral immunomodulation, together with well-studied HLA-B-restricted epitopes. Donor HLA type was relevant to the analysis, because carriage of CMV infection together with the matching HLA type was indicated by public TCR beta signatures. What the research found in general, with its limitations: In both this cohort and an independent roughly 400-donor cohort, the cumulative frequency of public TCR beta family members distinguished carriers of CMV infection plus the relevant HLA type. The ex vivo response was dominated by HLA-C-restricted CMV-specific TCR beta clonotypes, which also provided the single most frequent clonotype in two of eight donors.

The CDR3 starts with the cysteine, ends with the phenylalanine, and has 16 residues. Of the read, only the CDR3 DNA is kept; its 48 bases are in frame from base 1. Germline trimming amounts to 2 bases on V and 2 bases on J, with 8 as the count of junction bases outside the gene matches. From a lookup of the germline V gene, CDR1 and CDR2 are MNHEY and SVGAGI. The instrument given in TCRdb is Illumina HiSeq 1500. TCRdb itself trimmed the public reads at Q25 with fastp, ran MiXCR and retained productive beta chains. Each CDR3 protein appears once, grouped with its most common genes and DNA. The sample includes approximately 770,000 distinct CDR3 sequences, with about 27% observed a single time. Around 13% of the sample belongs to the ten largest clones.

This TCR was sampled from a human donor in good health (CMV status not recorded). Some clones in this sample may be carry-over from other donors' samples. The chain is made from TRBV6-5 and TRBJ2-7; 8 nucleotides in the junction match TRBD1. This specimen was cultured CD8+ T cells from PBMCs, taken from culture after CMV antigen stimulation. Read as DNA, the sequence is TGTGCCAGCAGTTACACCTGGGGACAGGATACCTACGAGCAGTACTTC. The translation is CASSYTWGQDTYEQYF.